These T cell receptor beta chains were read from a single sample in a study of CD8+ T cells in alopecia areata. Here immunoSEQ multiplex PCR was the method, and the copy in TCRdb shows in-frame clones only, minus some. Of fewer than 250,000 clones listed, 55% to 70% were seen once; the top ten hold approximately 0.7%. The sample consisted of CD4+ T cells sorted from blood, taken at week 4, from a patient treated with tofacitinib. These receptors came from a human donor with alopecia areata. The CDR3 runs from the conserved cysteine through the conserved F or W. D genes are given only for firm matches. Size is omitted from some rows. Given values are once, few, many or a class for expanded clones.

j_call,clone_size,cdr3_length,v_call,d_call,cdr3_nt,cdr3_aa
TRBJ1-2,-,13,TRBV5-1,-,TGCGCCAGCAGTCAAAGACCGGGCTATGGCTACACCTTC,CASSQRPGYGYTF
TRBJ1-2,-,13,TRBV7-2,-,TGTGCCAGCAGCTTAGCAAGGGACTATGGCTACACCTTC,CASSLARDYGYTF
TRBJ2-5,-,13,TRBV6-5,-,TGTGCCAGCAGTTACTCCAGGGGCGAGACCCAGTACTTC,CASSYSRGETQYF
TRBJ1-2,few,14,TRBV28,-,TGTGCCAGCAGTTACGTTTTAGAAGGGAGCGGCTACACCTTC,CASSYVLEGSGYTF
TRBJ2-1,-,14,TRBV14,-,TGTGCCAGCAGCCAAGGAGTTACCTACAATGAGCAGTTCTTC,CASSQGVTYNEQFF
TRBJ2-5,-,14,TRBV29-1,-,TGCAGCGTTGCCAGTAGGCTCGTCCAAGAGACCCAGTACTTC,CSVASRLVQETQYF
TRBJ1-3,-,15,TRBV25-1,-,TGTGCCAGCAGTGGGGGGGGATACTCTGGAAACACCATATATTTT,CASSGGGYSGNTIYF
TRBJ2-5,once,16,TRBV15,-,TGTGCCACCAGCGGCCGGACAGGGAGGGTTCAAGAGACCCAGTACTTC,CATSGRTGRVQETQYF
TRBJ2-7,once,13,TRBV30,-,TGTGCCTGGAGCAGGGGAAGCTCCTACGAGCAGTACTTC,CAWSRGSSYEQYF
TRBJ2-7,-,11,TRBV2,-,TGTGCCAGCAGGATGGGGGGCGAGCAGTACTTC,CASRMGGEQYF
TRBJ2-3,few,16,TRBV6-1,-,TGTGCCAGCAGTGAAGACGGCCGGCCCCCGAGGGATACGCAGTATTTT,CASSEDGRPPRDTQYF
TRBJ2-5,-,14,TRBV10-3,TRBD2,TGTGCCACCGGGCTTAGCGGGAGTATGGAGACCCAGTACTTC,CATGLSGSMETQYF
TRBJ1-2,few,13,TRBV10-3,-,TGTGCCAACAACCCACAGGGAAAAACCGGCTACACCTTC,CANNPQGKTGYTF
TRBJ2-7,-,13,TRBV7-2,-,TGTGCCAGCAGCCCCGGGGTCGGGGACGAGCAGTACTTC,CASSPGVGDEQYF
TRBJ1-2,-,12,TRBV4-1,-,TGCGCCAGCAGCCAAGAGGCCTATGGCTACACCTTC,CASSQEAYGYTF
TRBJ2-2,-,14,TRBV30,-,TGTGCCTGGGACCACCAGACACACACCGGGGAGCTGTTTTTT,CAWDHQTHTGELFF
TRBJ1-2,few,11,TRBV28,-,TGTGCCAGCAGGGAAAACTATGGCTACACCTTC,CASRENYGYTF
TRBJ2-7,-,13,TRBV6-6,-,TGTGCCAGCACGTTCGGGAGAGCGTACGAGCAGTACTTC,CASTFGRAYEQYF
TRBJ2-2,few,14,TRBV30,-,TGTGCCTGGAGTGTTTATGCGACCCCCGGGGAGCTGTTTTTT,CAWSVYATPGELFF
TRBJ2-5,-,15,TRBV9,TRBD1,TGTGCCAGCAACGTCGGGACAGGGGGATTGGAGACCCAGTACTTC,CASNVGTGGLETQYF
TRBJ2-1,-,11,TRBV15,-,TGTGCCAGTTCGATATTCAATGAGCAGTTCTTC,CASSIFNEQFF
TRBJ2-1,-,15,TRBV15,TRBD2,TGTGCCACCAGCCTGAGCGGGAGCTCCTACAATGAGCAGTTCTTC,CATSLSGSSYNEQFF
TRBJ1-5,-,13,TRBV30,-,TGTGCCTGGAGTGTACAGGGAGTAGGGACCCAGCATTTT,CAWSVQGVGTQHF
TRBJ2-1,-,13,TRBV29-1,-,TGCAGCGTTGAAGGGCAGGGGGGCAATGAGCAGTTCTTC,CSVEGQGGNEQFF
TRBJ1-1,-,14,TRBV25-1,-,TGTGCCAGCACCCCCGACACCCTCGGGACTGAAGCTTTCTTT,CASTPDTLGTEAFF
TRBJ1-2,-,13,TRBV7-2,-,TGTGCCAGCAGCTTAGGGACATCGTATGGCTACACCTTC,CASSLGTSYGYTF
TRBJ2-3,-,16,TRBV2,-,TGTGCCAGCAGTGAAAATGCGGGACGTGGTTGGGATACGCAGTATTTT,CASSENAGRGWDTQYF
TRBJ2-7,-,13,TRBV7-9,-,TGTGCCAGCAGTTGGCGGGGCTCCTACGAGCAGTACTTC,CASSWRGSYEQYF
TRBJ1-5,-,15,TRBV15,-,TGTGCCACCAGCCCAGCCCGAGGGGGGAATCAGCCCCAGCATTTT,CATSPARGGNQPQHF
TRBJ2-6,-,19,TRBV5-1,-,TGCGCCAGCAGCCCAAAAGGACCCATGGGCAATTCTGGGGCCAACGTCCTGACTTTC,CASSPKGPMGNSGANVLTF
TRBJ2-1,many,12,TRBV6-1,TRBD2,TGTGCCAGCAGTTCGGACGGGAGGGCCGTGTTCTTC,CASSSDGRAVFF
TRBJ2-5,once,14,TRBV7-9,-,TGTGCCAGCAGCCCATCCGGGATCCAAGAGACCCAGTACTTC,CASSPSGIQETQYF
TRBJ1-2,-,14,TRBV29-1,-,TGCAGCGTTGAAGATCGGCGGGAAGACTATGGCTACACCTTC,CSVEDRREDYGYTF
TRBJ1-2,few,12,TRBV10-3,-,TGTGCCATCAGCACGGACAGCTATGGCTACACCTTC,CAISTDSYGYTF
TRBJ2-2,few,16,TRBV7-2,TRBD1,TGTGCCAGCAGCCCCCGGGACAGCCCGAACACCGGGGAGCTGTTTTTT,CASSPRDSPNTGELFF
TRBJ2-7,-,13,TRBV30,-,TGTGCCTGGAGTGTAGGTAGAAGGAACGAGCAGTACTTC,CAWSVGRRNEQYF
TRBJ2-2,-,11,TRBV20-1,-,TGCAGTGCTAGAGGCACCGGGGAGCTGTTTTTT,CSARGTGELFF
TRBJ1-5,few,11,TRBV28,-,TGTGCCAGCAGTTTAAATCAGCCCCAGCATTTT,CASSLNQPQHF
TRBJ1-1,few,14,TRBV7-2,TRBD1,TGTGCCAGCAGCCGGACAGGGGTGAACACTGAAGCTTTCTTT,CASSRTGVNTEAFF
TRBJ1-2,-,12,TRBV9,-,TGTGCCAGCAGCGCAAACTACTATGGCTACACCTTC,CASSANYYGYTF
TRBJ2-2,-,14,TRBV19,-,TGTGCCAGTACTAAAGGAGGGCCGGTCGGGGAGCTGTTTTTT,CASTKGGPVGELFF
TRBJ2-2,-,16,TRBV18,-,TGTGCCAGCTCACCACTCGGGGACCGAGCCACCGGGGAGCTGTTTTTT,CASSPLGDRATGELFF
TRBJ1-5,-,13,TRBV30,-,TGTGCCTGGAGCCCTACGGGACGCCAGCCCCAGCATTTT,CAWSPTGRQPQHF
TRBJ2-7,-,15,TRBV4-2,TRBD1,TGTGCCAGCTCAGGGACAGGGCAGGGGGCCTACGAGCAGTACTTC,CASSGTGQGAYEQYF
TRBJ2-1,-,18,TRBV29-1,TRBD2,TGCAGCGTTGCCGGGACTAGCGGGAGCGGAGGGCTAAGCAATGAGCAGTTCTTC,CSVAGTSGSGGLSNEQFF
TRBJ2-1,-,14,TRBV30,-,TGTGCCTGGAGTCGGGACCCAGCCAAGGGTGAGCAGTTCTTC,CAWSRDPAKGEQFF